The present T cell receptor beta chain was sequenced within a study of shared clonotypes between healthy human individuals (dated by TCRdb to about 2020). The study in broad terms: Two women and a few men aged 18 to 49 years were included in the cohort. Per donor, three plates each were used for CD4 naive and CD4 memory, two for CD8 naive, and one for CD8 memory. To estimate repertoire size and how much clonotype sharing occurs between individuals, the study deeply sequenced the blood TCR repertoires of about five healthy adults. Libraries were prepared and TCR repertoires were sequenced by different laboratories using diverse techniques, in order to increase sequencing depth and limit assay-specific biases. Leukapheresis yielded between about 0.8 and 8.9 billion PBMCs per donor. Study-wide findings and limitations: Sampling was restricted to blood, and TCR repertoires in tissue are likely to differ from TCR repertoires in blood. Based on pairwise subsampling, the degree of clonotype sharing among donors was expected to be affected by sequencing depth. Compared with non-shared clonotypes, clonotypes shared by all four sorted-subset donors had higher generation probabilities. Even with the large sequencing depth, rarefaction of the sorted-subset datasets indicated that sequencing was incomplete. Naive subsets generally had larger estimated clonotype richness than memory subsets did. About 4.5% of naive CD4, 3.5% of naive CD8, about 2.4% of memory CD4, and about 0.4% of memory CD8 clonotypes were shared across several donors. The genetic and exposure-history diversity represented was limited by the small number of donors.

TCR CDR3 regions were amplified from genomic DNA by multiplex PCR using the deep immunoSEQ assay. For each cell subset, the extracted genomic DNA was distributed evenly across all wells of several immunoSEQ 96-well plates, and each plate served as one replicate. For sorted subsets, approximately 0.2 ug of genomic DNA, equivalent to tens of thousands of T cell genomes, went into each replicate PCR. Purified libraries were quantified with a Qubit 3.0 fluorometer, sized on a Bioanalyzer 2100, and re-quantified with the KAPA Library Quantification kit. Every immunoSEQ 96-well plate was sequenced on a dedicated single-read 150-cycle Illumina NextSeq 550 flow cell. The authors processed their data as follows. Because the immunoSEQ output included only junctional sequences and no quality scores, the filtering could not be the same as the filtering used for full-length reads. Sequences were annotated with PyIR, a Python wrapper for IgBLAST v1.9, and V/J genes and CDR3 were assigned using IMGT germline references. Reads were removed for weak V/J assignments (E-value above 1e-6), missing CDR3, stop codons, out-of-frame junctions, or ambiguous translated residues. V3J clonotypes were defined as sequences sharing an identical inferred V gene, J gene, and CDR3 amino acid sequence. Percentage overlap between repertoires was computed as shared unique clonotypes divided by the size of the smaller repertoire. Three approaches were used to assess repertoire richness: RTK rarefaction, the Chao1 estimator, and Recon v2.1 estimates of unobserved clonotypes. OLGA was used to compute generation probabilities for all TCRbeta clonotypes that the gDNA method yielded from four donors. TCRdb obtained this table from immuneACCESS and retained in-frame rearrangements with V and J assigned. These tables miss some clones; where compared with another copy, unresolved V genes account for less than half of the shortfall, and the remainder is unexplained. V, J and clone size are those of that table, while D and trimming were read from the DNA. This sample is represented by some 2.1 million clones; 95% of them were singletons. Around 0.13% of the sample goes to the ten largest clones.

On this clone itself: Its antigen is currently not known. The record has no base qualities; no much larger clone is one base away.

The donors were healthy, HIV-negative adults who had no recently reported acute infections or vaccinations. All donors were Caucasian adults living in Nashville, Tennessee, USA. Magnetic negative selection was used to enrich CD4+ T cells, after which naive cells were positively selected on CD45RA and the negative fraction became the memory subset. After blood collection by leukapheresis, PBMCs were isolated using Ficoll-Histopaque density gradient centrifugation and then cryopreserved in the vapor phase of liquid nitrogen. Analytical flow cytometry was used to check the purity and quantity of every magnetically sorted T cell population. From each sorted fraction, genomic DNA was isolated and quantified by UV absorbance on a Nanodrop 2000c. For CDR1 and CDR2, the germline V gene lists MDHEN and SYDVKM. Clipping removes 6 bases from V and 11 bases from J, with 11 as the unmatched junction base count. From the cysteine through the phenylalanine, the CDR3 covers 13 amino acids. Of all the DNA, just the CDR3 is kept, 39 bases in frame from base 1.

Material for sequencing was naive CD4+ T cells sorted from blood. Sample cell subset or site, as interpreted from the label and publication: CD45RA+ positively selected. The TCR sequence derives from a man aged 18 to 35 in good health. Rearrangement joined TRBV28 to TRBJ1-1; the central 8 bases match TRBD1. The DNA is TGTGCCAGCAGGGGTTGGACAGGGAGCCCCGCTTTCTTT. It translates as CASRGWTGSPAFF. The variable domain in full, with residues beyond the CDR3 obtained from the reference TRBV28 and TRBJ1-1 genes, is DVKVTQSSRYLVKRTGEKVFLECVQDMDHENMFWYRQDPGLGLRLIYFSYDVKMKEKGDIPEGYSVSREKKERFSLILESASTNQTSMYLCASRGWTGSPAFFGQGTRLTVV.